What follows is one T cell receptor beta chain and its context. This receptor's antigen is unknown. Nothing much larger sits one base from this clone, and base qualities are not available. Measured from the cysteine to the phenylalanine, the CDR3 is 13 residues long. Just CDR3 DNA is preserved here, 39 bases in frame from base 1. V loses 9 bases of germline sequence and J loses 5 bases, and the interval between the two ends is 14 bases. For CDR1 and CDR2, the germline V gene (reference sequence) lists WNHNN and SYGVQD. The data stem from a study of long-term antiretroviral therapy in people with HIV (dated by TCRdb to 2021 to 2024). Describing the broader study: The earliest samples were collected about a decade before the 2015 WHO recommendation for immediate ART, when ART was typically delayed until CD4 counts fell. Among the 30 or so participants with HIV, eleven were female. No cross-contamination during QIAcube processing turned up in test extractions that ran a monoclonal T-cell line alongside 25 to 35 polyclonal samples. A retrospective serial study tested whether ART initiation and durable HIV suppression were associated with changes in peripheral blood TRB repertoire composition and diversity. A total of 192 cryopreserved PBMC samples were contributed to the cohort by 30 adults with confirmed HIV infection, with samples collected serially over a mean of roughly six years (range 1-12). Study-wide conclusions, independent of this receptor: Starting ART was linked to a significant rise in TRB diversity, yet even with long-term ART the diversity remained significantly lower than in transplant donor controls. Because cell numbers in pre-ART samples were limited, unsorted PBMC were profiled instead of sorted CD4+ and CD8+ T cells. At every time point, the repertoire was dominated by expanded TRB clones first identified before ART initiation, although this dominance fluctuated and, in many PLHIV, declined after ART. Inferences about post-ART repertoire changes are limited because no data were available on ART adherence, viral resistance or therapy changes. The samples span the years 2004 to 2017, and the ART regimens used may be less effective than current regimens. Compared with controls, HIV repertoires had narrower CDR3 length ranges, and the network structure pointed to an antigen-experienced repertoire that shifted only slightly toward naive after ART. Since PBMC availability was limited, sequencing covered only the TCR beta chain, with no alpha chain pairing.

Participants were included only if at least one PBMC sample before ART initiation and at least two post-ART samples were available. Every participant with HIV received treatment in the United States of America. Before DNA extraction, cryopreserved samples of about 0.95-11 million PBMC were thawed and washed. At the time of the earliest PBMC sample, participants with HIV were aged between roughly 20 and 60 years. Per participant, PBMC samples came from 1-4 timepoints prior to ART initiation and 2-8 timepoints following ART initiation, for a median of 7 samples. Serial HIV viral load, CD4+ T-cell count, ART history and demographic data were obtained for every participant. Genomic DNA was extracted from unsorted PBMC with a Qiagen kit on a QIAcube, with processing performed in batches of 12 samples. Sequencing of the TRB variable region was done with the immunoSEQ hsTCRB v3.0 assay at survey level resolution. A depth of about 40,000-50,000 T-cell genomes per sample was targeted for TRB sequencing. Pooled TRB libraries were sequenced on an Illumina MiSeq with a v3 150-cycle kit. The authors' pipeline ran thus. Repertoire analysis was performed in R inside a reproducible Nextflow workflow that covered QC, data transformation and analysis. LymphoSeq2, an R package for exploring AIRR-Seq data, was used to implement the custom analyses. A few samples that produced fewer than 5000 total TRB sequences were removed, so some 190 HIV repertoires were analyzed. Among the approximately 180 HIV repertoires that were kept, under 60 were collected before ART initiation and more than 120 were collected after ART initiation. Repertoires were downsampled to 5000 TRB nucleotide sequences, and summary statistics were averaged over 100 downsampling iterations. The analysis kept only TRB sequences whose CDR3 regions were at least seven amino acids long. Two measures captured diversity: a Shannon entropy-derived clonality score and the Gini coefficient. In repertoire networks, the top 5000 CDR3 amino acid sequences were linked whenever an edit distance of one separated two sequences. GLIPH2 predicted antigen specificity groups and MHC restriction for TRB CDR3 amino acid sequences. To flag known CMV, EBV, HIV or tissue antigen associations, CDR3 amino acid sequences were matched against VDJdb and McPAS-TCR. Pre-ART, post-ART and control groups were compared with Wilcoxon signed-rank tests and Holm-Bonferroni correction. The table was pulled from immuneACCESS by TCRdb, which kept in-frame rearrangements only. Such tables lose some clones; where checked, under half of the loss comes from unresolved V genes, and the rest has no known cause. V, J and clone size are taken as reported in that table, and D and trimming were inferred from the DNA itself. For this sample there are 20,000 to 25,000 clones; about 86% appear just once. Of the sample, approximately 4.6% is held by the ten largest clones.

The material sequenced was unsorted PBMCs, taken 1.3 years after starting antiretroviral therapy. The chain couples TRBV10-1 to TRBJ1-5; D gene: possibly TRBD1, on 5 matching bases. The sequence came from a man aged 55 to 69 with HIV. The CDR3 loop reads CASSPGYDQPQHF. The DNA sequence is TGCGCCAGTAGTCCAGGGTATGATCAGCCCCAGCATTTT.